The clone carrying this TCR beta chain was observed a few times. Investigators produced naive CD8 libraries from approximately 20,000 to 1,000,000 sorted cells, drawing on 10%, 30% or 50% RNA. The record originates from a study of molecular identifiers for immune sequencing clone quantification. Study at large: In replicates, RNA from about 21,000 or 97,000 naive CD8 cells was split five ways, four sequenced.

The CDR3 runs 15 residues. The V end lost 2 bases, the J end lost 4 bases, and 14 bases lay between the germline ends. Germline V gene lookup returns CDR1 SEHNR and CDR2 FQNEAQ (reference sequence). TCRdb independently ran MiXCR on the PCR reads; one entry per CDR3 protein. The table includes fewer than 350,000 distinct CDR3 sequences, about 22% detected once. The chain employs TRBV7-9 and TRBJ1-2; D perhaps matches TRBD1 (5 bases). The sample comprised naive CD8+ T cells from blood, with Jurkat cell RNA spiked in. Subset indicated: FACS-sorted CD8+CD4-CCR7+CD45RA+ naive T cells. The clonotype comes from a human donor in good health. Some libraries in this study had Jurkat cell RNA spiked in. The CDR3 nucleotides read TGTGCCAGCAGCTTATTTGGGGCGGACGTCTATGGCTACACCTTC. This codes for CASSLFGADVYGYTF.